One and the same sample provided the 24 T cell receptor beta chains below, sequenced in a study of cytomegalovirus exposure and HLA in healthy donors. The PCR used 60 Vbeta and 13 Jbeta primers. Assay: immunoSEQ multiplex PCR; the TCRdb copy retains only in-frame clones and omits some. Found here are under 150,000 clones; the top ten clones hold about 2.5%. The sample taken for sequencing was PBMCs. The origin of the receptors is a middle-aged man in good health and CMV-seronegative.

This rearrangement joins TRBV4-2 to TRBJ1-6; D possibly corresponds to TRBD1 (5 bases). Germline loops: CDR1 LGHNA, CDR2 YNFKEQ. This CDR3 spans 16 amino acids. V lost 0 bases to trimming and J lost 10 bases, with 16 bases between them. The chain's CDR3 is CASSQDLGRAYSPLHF. CDR3 DNA: TGTGCCAGCAGCCAAGATCTTGGCAGGGCGTACTCACCCCTCCACTTT.

The chain combines TRBV28 with TRBJ1-5, with D perhaps TRBD1 (5 bases). The CDR3 is made up of 15 amino acids. Trimming took 5 bases from V and 0 from J, leaving 11 bases between them. Germline CDR1 is MDHEN and CDR2 is SYDVKM. The CDR3 is CASSEPDISNQPQHF. The CDR3 DNA follows: TGTGCCAGCAGTGAGCCGGACATTAGCAATCAGCCCCAGCATTTT.

The genes are TRBV5-6 and TRBJ2-7; 9 bases agree with TRBD1. This CDR3 is 14 amino acids long. The ends lost 3 bases at V and 0 bases at J; junction bases unmatched: 1. In germline, CDR1 is SGHDT, CDR2 YYEEEE. In DNA, the CDR3 is TGTGCCAGCAGCTGGACAGGGGCCTCCTACGAGCAGTACTTC. Translation gives CASSWTGASYEQYF.

The chain links TRBV5-1 to TRBJ1-5; D is undetermined. Germline CDR1 SGHRS, CDR2 YFSETQ. Trimming took 0 bases from V and 1 from J, leaving 8 bases between them. This CDR3 comprises 15 residues. CDR3 sequence reads: CASSLDGGSNQPQHF. DNA for the CDR3: TGCGCCAGCAGCTTGGATGGAGGCAGCAATCAGCCCCAGCATTTT.

This chain links TRBV7-9 with TRBJ1-1; TRBD1 might be the D (5 bases). This CDR3 is built from 14 residues. The V gene's germline CDR1 is SEHNR and CDR2 FQNEAQ (reference sequence). V was trimmed by 9 bases and J by 4 bases, leaving 18 bases between them. The CDR3 DNA is TGTGCCAGTTCCGTTCAGGGCGGGATCACTGAAGCTTTCTTT. The encoded protein is CASSVQGGITEAFF.

The chain is built from TRBV11-2 and TRBJ1-4; 7 bases map to TRBD1. Trimming took 5 bases from V and 0 from J; bases not matched to a gene: 3. Germline V gene data show CDR1 as SGHAT and CDR2 as FQNNGV. The CDR3 is 15 amino acids. The CDR3 loop reads CASSPQGATNEKLFF. DNA for the CDR3: TGTGCCAGCAGCCCCCAGGGGGCAACTAATGAAAAACTGTTTTTT. Full variable domain (rest looked up from reference TRBV11-2 and TRBJ1-4): EAGVAQSPRYKIIEKRQSVAFWCNPISGHATLYWYQQILGQGPKLLIQFQNNGVVDDSQLPKDRFSAERLKGVDSTLKIQPAKLEDSAVYLCASSPQGATNEKLFFGSGTQLSVL.

The chain couples TRBV13 to TRBJ2-5; 8 bases match TRBD2. Germline assignment: CDR1 PRHDT and CDR2 FYEKMQ (reference sequence). This CDR3 is built from 14 residues. V shed 4 bases and J 4 bases; nucleotides not matched to a gene: 5. The CDR3 is CASSSGGPGETQYF. Written as DNA, the CDR3 is TGTGCCAGCAGCTCGGGGGGGCCGGGAGAGACCCAGTACTTC.

The V gene is TRBV15, the J gene TRBJ1-2; possibly TRBD1 for D (5 bases). This CDR3 is 14 amino acids long. Germline V gives CDR1 LNHNV, CDR2 YYDKDF (reference sequence). Trimming left V 3 bases short and J 7 bases short, with 15 bases between. Written as DNA, the CDR3 is TGTGCCACCAGCAGCCTATGGGGGGGTCGTGGCTACACCTTC. Translation gives CATSSLWGGRGYTF.

This chain uses TRBV5-1 with TRBJ1-3, with unresolved D. This CDR3 is built from 15 residues. Between the trimmed V and J ends, which lost 0 bases and 4 bases, there was a span of 11 bases. CDR1 is SGHRS and CDR2 is YFSETQ in the germline V gene. In DNA form, the CDR3 reads TGCGCCAGCAGCTTGGCCGAGGTAACCGGAAACACCATATATTTT. It specifies CASSLAEVTGNTIYF.

The chain couples TRBV7-2 to TRBJ2-1; 8 nucleotides match TRBD1. Looked up from germline, CDR1 is SGHTA and CDR2 is FQGNSA. V dropped 4 bases and J dropped 12; count of bases not matched to a gene: 8. The CDR3 is 13 residues long. The CDR3: CASSSTGVGRQFF. DNA of the CDR3: TGTGCCAGCAGCTCGACAGGGGTCGGTCGGCAGTTCTTC.

The chain joins TRBV5-8 to TRBJ2-5; D is possibly TRBD2 (6 bases). Germline values: CDR1 SGHTS, CDR2 YDEGEE. This CDR3 has 14 amino acids. Trimming cost V 3 bases and J 2 bases, with 11 bases left between them. CDR3 loop: CASSSRERQETQYF. CDR3 in DNA: TGTGCCAGCAGCTCCCGGGAGAGGCAAGAGACCCAGTACTTC.

V gene TRBV6-5 combines with J gene TRBJ2-5, with a possible D match to TRBD1 (6 bases). The V gene lost 1 base and the J gene lost 5 bases, with 11 bases spanning the gap. The length of the CDR3 is 14 residues. Germline CDR1 is MNHEY and CDR2 is SVGAGI. The CDR3 nucleotides read TGTGCCAGCAGTTACTTCACAGGGAGCGAGACCCAGTACTTC. It yields the protein CASSYFTGSETQYF.

V usage is TRBV18 and J usage is TRBJ1-4; 10 bases are shared with TRBD1. This CDR3 comprises 16 residues. Trimming cost V 4 bases and J 2 bases; bases outside gene matches: 4. Germline CDR1 is KGHSH and CDR2 is LQKENI. The CDR3 DNA reads as TGTGCCAGCTCACTTTGGACAGGGGGGACTAATGAAAAACTGTTTTTT. It specifies CASSLWTGGTNEKLFF.

This chain uses TRBV19 with TRBJ2-7; D is possibly TRBD1 (5 bases). Germline-derived CDR1 and CDR2 are LNHDA and SQIVND (reference sequence). This CDR3 comprises 13 residues. V was trimmed by 4 bases and J by 4 bases, leaving 11 bases between them. The CDR3 nucleotides read TGTGCCAGTAGTACTCCTCAGGGTTACGAGCAGTACTTC. Its translation is CASSTPQGYEQYF. Full variable domain (remainder filled in from reference TRBV19 and TRBJ2-7): DGGITQSPKYLFRKEGQNVTLSCEQNLNHDAMYWYRQDPGQGLRLIYYSQIVNDFQKGDIAEGYSVSREKKESFPLTVTSAQKNPTAFYLCASSTPQGYEQYFGPGTRLTVT.

The chain employs TRBV5-1 and TRBJ2-5; 11 nucleotides match TRBD2. The CDR3 covers 16 residues. Trimming cost V 4 bases and J 2 bases; bases outside gene matches: 7. Germline CDR1 reads SGHRS; CDR2 reads YFSETQ. The CDR3 region has the DNA TGCGCCAGCAGCCTTGCCTCTAGCGGGGGGCAAGAGACCCAGTACTTC. Residues: CASSLASSGGQETQYF. Supplemented by reference TRBV5-1 and TRBJ2-5, the full variable domain reads KAGVTQTPRYLIKTRGQQVTLSCSPISGHRSVSWYQQTPGQGLQFLFEYFSETQRNKGNFPGRFSGRQFSNSRSEMNVSTLELGDSALYLCASSLASSGGQETQYFGPGTRLLVL.

V is TRBV28 and J is TRBJ2-4; a weak D match, TRBD1 (6 bases). Germline CDR1 reads MDHEN; CDR2 reads SYDVKM. With 5 bases removed from V and 5 bases from J, the gap between germline ends came to 16 bases. The CDR3 length is 15 residues. The CDR3 is CASSRVTGTQNIQYF. CDR3 in DNA: TGTGCCAGCAGTCGCGTGACAGGCACACAAAACATTCAGTACTTC.

V usage is TRBV4-2 and J usage is TRBJ2-7; 10 nucleotides align to TRBD1. The junction had 10 bases not matched to a gene; V was cut back by 4 bases and J by 4 bases. Germline V lookup: CDR1 LGHNA, CDR2 YNFKEQ. The CDR3 contains 16 residues. This CDR3 is CASSPGERDRGYEQYF. DNA for the CDR3: TGTGCCAGCAGCCCCGGGGAACGGGACAGGGGTTACGAGCAGTACTTC.

About this clone itself: The junction differs from germline at one of its ends, possibly a read error. V and J are TRBV5-6 and TRBJ1-2; the D is unclear. The CDR3 length is 12 residues. Looked up from germline, CDR1 is SGHDT and CDR2 is YYEEEE. CDR3 DNA: TGTGCCAGCAGCTTGTTTGCCCGGGTCCCGGACTTC. Translation gives CASSLFARVPDF. The entire variable domain, with the rest obtained from reference TRBV5-6 and TRBJ1-2, is as follows: DAGVTQSPTHLIKTRGQQVTLRCSPKSGHDTVSWYQQALGQGPQFIFQYYEEEERQRGNFPDRFSGHQFPNYSSELNVNALLLGDSALYLCASSLFARVPDFGSGTRLTVV.

The chain couples TRBV6-6 to TRBJ1-6; D call uncertain. Trimming removed 10 bases at V and 13 bases at J, with 8 bases between. This CDR3 is 9 amino acids long. Germline V lookup: CDR1 MNHNY, CDR2 SVGAGI (reference sequence). CDR3 amino acids: CAKLSPLHF. The CDR3 coding sequence is TGTGCCAAACTATCGCCCCTCCACTTT.

The chain uses TRBV5-6 and TRBJ1-1; D not resolved. The CDR3 contains 17 residues. The V gene lost 3 bases and the J gene lost 0 bases, with 18 bases spanning the gap. Germline assignment: CDR1 SGHDT and CDR2 YYEEEE. As DNA, the CDR3 is TGTGCCAGCAGCTCCCCGGGTTTGACGGACTTGAACACTGAAGCTTTCTTT. Its protein product is CASSSPGLTDLNTEAFF.

The V call is TRBV4-2, the J call TRBJ2-1; 8 bases align to TRBD2. The CDR3 runs to 17 residues. V shed 1 base and J 3 bases; nucleotides not matched to a gene: 8. Germline V gives CDR1 LGHNA, CDR2 YNFKEQ. The CDR3 bases are TGTGCCAGCAGCCAAGCCTGGACTAGCATTGGCTACAATGAGCAGTTCTTC. This gives the protein CASSQAWTSIGYNEQFF.

The chain combines TRBV2 with TRBJ2-3; 8 bases line up with TRBD1. CDR1 and CDR2 from the germline V gene are SNHLY and FYNNEI. The CDR3 is made up of 15 amino acids. V gave up 4 bases and J gave up 2 bases; unmatched junction bases: 5. CDR3 in DNA: TGTGCCAGCAGTGCATACAGGGGGTCCACAGATACGCAGTATTTT. Translation gives CASSAYRGSTDTQYF.

The chain has TRBV5-4 and TRBJ1-3; D might be TRBD1 (5 bases). The germline CDR1 and CDR2 sequences are SGHNT and YYREEE (reference sequence). The V end was cut by 0 bases, the J end by 0 bases, with 10 bases between. The CDR3 spans 16 residues. For the CDR3, the DNA is TGTGCCAGCAGCTTGGGGGGCCTCAGCTCTGGAAACACCATATATTTT. This gives the protein CASSLGGLSSGNTIYF.

With respect to this clone: The CDR3 ends on some other residue instead of the conserved phenylalanine or tryptophan, so this is likely a read error. The chain carries TRBV19 and TRBJ2-3; 7 nucleotides align to TRBD1. The ends lost 5 bases at V and 2 bases at J; junction bases unmatched: 7. The CDR3 has 15 amino acids. CDR1 is LNHDA and CDR2 is SQIVND in the germline V gene (reference sequence). The CDR3 here is CASSVGQSNTDTQYS. In DNA form, the CDR3 reads TGTGCCAGTAGTGTGGGACAGTCCAACACAGATACGCAGTATTCT.